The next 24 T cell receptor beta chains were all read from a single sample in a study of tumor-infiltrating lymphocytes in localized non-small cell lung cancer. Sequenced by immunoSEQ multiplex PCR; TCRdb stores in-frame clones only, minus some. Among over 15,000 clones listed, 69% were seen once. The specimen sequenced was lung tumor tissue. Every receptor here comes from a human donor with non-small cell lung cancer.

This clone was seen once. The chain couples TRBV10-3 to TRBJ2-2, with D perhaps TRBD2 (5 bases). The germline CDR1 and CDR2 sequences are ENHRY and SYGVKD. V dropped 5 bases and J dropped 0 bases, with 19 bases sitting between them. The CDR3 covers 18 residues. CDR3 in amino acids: CAISPRKRATPNTGELFF. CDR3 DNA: TGTGCCATCAGTCCCCGCAAGAGGGCTACCCCGAACACCGGGGAGCTGTTTTTT.

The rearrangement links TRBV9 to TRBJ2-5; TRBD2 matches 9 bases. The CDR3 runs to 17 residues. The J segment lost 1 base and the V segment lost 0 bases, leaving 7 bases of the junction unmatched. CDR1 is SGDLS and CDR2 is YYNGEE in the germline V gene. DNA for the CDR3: TGTGCCAGCAGCGTAGGACTAGCGGAAGCCACCCAAGAGACCCAGTACTTC. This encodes CASSVGLAEATQETQYF.

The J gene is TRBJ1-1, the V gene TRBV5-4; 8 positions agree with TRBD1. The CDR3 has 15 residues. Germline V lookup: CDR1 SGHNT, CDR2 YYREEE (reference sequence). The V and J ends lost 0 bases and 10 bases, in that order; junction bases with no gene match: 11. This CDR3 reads CASSLAGQGAFAAFF. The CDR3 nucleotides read TGTGCCAGCAGCTTGGCGGGTCAGGGGGCTTTCGCAGCTTTCTTT.

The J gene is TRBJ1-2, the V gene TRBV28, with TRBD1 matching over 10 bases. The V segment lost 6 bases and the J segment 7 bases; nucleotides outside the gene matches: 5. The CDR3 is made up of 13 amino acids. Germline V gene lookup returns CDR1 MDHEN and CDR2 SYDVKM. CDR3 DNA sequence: TGTGCCAGCAGCCGACAGGGGGCTGTTGGCTACACCTTC. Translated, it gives CASSRQGAVGYTF.

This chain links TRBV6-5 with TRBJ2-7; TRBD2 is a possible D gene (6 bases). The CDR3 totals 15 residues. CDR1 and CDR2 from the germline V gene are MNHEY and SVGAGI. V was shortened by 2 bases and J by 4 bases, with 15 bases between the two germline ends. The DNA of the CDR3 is TGTGCCAGCAGTTACACCCCTGGGGGGACTTACGAGCAGTACTTC. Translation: CASSYTPGGTYEQYF.

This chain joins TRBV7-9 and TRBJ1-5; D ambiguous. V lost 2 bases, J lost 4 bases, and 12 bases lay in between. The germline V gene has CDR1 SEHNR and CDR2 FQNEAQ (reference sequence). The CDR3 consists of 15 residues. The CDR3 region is CASSLRSRLNQPQHF. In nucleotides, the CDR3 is TGTGCCAGCAGCTTAAGGTCTCGACTAAATCAGCCCCAGCATTTT.

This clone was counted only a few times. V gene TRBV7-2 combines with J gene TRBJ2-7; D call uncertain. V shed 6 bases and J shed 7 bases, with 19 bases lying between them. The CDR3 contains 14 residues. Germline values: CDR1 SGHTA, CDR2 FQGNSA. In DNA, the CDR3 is TGTGCCAGCAGTTCGCCACCACCTCATACGGAGCAGTACTTC. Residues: CASSSPPPHTEQYF.

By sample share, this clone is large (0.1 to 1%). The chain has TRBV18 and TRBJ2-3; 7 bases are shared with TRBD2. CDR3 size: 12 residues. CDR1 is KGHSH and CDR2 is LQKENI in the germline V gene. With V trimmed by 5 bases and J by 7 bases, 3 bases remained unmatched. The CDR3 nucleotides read TGTGCCAGCTCAAAGGGGACTAATACGCAGTATTTT. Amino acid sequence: CASSKGTNTQYF.

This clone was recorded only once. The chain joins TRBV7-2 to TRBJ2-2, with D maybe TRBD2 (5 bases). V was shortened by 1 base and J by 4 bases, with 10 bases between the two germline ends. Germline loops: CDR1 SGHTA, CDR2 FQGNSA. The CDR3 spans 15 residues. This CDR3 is CASSLDGVTTGELFF. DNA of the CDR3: TGTGCCAGCAGCTTAGACGGGGTTACCACCGGGGAGCTGTTTTTT.

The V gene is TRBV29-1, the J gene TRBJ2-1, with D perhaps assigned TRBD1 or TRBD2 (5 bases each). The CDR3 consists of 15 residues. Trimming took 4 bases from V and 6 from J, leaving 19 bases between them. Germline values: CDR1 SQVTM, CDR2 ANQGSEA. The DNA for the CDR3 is TGCAGCGTTGGGGGGAGACACTCACGGGCCAATGAGCAGTTCTTC. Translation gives CSVGGRHSRANEQFF.

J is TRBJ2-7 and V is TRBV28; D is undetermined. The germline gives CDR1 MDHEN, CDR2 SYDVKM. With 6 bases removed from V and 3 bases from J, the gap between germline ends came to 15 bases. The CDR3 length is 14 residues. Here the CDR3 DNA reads TGTGCCAGCAGCCTTACGGAAATGGTCTACGAGCAGTACTTC. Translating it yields CASSLTEMVYEQYF.

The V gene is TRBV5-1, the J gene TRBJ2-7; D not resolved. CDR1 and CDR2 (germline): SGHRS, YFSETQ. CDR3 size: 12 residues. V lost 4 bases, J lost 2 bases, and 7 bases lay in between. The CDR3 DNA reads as TGCGCCAGCAGCCCTGACACCTACGAGCAGTACTTC. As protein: CASSPDTYEQYF.

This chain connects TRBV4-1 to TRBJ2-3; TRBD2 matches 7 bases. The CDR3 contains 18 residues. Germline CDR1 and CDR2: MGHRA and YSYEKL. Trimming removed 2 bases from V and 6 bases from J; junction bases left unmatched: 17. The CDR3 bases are TGCGCCAGCAGCCAATCCCCTTTCCTAGCGGCCCAGCAGGATACGCAGTATTTT. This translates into CASSQSPFLAAQQDTQYF.

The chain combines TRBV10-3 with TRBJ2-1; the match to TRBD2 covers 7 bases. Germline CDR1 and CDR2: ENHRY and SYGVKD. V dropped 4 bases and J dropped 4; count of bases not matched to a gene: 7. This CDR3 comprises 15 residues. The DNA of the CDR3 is TGTGCCATCAGTGTTGCGCTAGCGGAATACAATGAGCAGTTCTTC. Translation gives CAISVALAEYNEQFF.

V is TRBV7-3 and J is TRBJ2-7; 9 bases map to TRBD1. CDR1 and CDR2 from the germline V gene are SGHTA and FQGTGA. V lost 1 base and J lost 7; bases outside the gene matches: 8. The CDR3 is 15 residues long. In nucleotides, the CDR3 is TGTGCCAGCAGCTTAAATCCGGGACAGGGTAGTGAGCAGTACTTC. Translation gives CASSLNPGQGSEQYF.

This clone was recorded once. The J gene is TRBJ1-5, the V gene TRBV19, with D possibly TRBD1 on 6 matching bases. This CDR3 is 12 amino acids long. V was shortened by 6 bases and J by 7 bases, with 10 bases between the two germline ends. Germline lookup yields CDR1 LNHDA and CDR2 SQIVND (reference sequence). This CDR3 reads CASRNRDQPQHF. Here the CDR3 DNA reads TGTGCCAGTAGGAACAGGGACCAGCCCCAGCATTTT.

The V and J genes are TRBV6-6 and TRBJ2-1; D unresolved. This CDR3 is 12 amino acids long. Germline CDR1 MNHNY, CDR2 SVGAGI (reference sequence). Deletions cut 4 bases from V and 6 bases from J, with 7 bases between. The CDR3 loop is CASSLASNEQFF. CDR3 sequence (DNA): TGTGCCAGCAGTTTGGCTAGCAATGAGCAGTTCTTC.

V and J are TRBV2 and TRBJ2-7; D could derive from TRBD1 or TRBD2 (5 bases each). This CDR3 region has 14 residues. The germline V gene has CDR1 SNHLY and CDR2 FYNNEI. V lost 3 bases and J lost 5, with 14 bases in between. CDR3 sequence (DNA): TGTGCCAGCAGTGATGGGACCAGCCCCCACGAGCAGTACTTC. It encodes CASSDGTSPHEQYF.

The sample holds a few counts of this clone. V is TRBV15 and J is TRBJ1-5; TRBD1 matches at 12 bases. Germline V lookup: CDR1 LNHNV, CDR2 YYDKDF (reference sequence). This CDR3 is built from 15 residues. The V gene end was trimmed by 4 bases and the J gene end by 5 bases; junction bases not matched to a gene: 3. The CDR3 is CATSMGQGAYQPQHF. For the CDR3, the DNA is TGTGCCACCAGCATGGGACAGGGGGCTTATCAGCCCCAGCATTTT. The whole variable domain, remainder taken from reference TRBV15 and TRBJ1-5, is DAMVIQNPRYQVTQFGKPVTLSCSQTLNHNVMYWYQQKSSQAPKLLFHYYDKDFNNEADTPDNFQSRRPNTSFCFLDIRSPGLGDTAMYLCATSMGQGAYQPQHFGDGTRLSIL.

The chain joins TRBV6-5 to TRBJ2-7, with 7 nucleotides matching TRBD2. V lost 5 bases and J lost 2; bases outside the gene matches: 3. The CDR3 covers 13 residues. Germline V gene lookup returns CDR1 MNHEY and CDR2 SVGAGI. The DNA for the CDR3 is TGTGCCAGCAGTAACCGGGAGGCCTACGAGCAGTACTTC. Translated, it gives CASSNREAYEQYF.

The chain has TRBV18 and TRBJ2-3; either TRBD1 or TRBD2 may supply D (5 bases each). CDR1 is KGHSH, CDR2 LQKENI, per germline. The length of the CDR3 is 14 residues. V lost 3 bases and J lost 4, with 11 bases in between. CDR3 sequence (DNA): TGTGCCAGCTCACCGACGAGGGGTGCAGATACGCAGTATTTT. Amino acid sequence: CASSPTRGADTQYF. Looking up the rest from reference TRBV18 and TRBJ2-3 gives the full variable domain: NAGVMQNPRHLVRRRGQEARLRCSPMKGHSHVYWYRQLPEEGLKFMVYLQKENIIDESGMPKERFSAEFPKEGPSILRIQQVVRGDSAAYFCASSPTRGADTQYFGPGTRLTVL.

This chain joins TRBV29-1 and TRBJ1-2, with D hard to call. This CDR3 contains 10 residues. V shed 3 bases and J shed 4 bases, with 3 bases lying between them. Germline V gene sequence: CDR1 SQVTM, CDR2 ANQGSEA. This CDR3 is CSVDSYGYTF. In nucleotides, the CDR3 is TGCAGCGTTGATTCCTATGGCTACACCTTC.

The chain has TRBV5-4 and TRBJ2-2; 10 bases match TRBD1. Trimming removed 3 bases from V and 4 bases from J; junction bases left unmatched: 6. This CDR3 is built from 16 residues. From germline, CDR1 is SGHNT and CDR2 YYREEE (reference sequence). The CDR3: CASSSPGQGSTGELFF. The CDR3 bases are TGTGCCAGCAGCTCTCCGGGACAGGGGTCCACCGGGGAGCTGTTTTTT.

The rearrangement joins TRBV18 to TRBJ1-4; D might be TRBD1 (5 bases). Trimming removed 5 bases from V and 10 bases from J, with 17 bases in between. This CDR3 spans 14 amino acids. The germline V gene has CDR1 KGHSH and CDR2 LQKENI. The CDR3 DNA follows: TGTGCCAGCTCATCAAGGCAGGGCGACGGAAAACTGTTTTTT. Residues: CASSSRQGDGKLFF.